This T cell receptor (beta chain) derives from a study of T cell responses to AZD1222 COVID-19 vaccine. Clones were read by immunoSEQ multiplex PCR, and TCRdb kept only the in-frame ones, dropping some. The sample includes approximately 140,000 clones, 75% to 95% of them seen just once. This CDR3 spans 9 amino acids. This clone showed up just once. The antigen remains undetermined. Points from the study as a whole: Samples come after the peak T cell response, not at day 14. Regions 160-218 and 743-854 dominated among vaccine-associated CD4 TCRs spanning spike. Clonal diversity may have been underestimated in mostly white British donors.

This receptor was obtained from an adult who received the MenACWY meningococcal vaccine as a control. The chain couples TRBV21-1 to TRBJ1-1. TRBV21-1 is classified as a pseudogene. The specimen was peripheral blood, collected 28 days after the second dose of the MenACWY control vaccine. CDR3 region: CASSKEAFF. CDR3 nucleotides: TGTGCCAGCAGCAAAGAAGCTTTCTTT.